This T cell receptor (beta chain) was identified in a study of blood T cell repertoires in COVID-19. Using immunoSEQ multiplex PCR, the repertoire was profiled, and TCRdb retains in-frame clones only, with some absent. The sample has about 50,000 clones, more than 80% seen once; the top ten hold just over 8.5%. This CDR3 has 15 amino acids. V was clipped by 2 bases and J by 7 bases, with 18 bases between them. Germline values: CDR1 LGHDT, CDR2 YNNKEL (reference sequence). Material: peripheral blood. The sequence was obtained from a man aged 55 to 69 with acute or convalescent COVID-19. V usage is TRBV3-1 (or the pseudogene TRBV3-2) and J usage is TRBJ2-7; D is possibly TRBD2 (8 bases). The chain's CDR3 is CASSQRGTRTGEQYF. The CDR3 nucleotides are TGTGCCAGCAGCCAAAGGGGGACTAGGACAGGAGAGCAGTACTTC.